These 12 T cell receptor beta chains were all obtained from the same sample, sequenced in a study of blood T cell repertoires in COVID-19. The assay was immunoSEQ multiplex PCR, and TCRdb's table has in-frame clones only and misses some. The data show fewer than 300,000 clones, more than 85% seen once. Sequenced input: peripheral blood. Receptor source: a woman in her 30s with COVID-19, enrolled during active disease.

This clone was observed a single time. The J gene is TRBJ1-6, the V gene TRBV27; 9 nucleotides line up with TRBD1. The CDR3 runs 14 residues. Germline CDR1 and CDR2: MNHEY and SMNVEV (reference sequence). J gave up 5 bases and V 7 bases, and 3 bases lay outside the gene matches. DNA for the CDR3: TGTGCCAGCACCCGGGACAGGGATAATTCACCCCTCCACTTT. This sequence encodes CASTRDRDNSPLHF.

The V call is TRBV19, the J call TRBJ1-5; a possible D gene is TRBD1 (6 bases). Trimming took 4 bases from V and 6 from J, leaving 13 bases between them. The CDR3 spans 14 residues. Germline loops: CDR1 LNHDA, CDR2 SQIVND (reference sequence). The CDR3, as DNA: TGTGCCAGTAGTACAAAACAGGGCCCTCAGCCCCAGCATTTT. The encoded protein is CASSTKQGPQPQHF.

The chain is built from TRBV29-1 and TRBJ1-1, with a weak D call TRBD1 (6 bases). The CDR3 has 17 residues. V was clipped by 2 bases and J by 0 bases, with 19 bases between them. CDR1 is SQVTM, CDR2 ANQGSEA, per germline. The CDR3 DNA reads TGCAGCGTTGAAAAGGATGGGCCAGGGGCATTGAACACTGAAGCTTTCTTT. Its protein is CSVEKDGPGALNTEAFF.

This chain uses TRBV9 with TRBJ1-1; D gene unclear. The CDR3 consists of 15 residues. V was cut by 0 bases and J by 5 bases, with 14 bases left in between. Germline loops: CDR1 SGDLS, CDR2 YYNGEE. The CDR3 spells CASSVDRIRSTEAFF. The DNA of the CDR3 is TGTGCCAGCAGCGTAGATAGAATTCGCTCAACTGAAGCTTTCTTT.

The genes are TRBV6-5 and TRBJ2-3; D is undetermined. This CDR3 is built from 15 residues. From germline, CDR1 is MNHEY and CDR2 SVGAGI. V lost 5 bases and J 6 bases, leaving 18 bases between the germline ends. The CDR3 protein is CASSLNSPREDTQYF. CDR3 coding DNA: TGTGCCAGCAGTCTAAACAGTCCACGAGAGGATACGCAGTATTTT.

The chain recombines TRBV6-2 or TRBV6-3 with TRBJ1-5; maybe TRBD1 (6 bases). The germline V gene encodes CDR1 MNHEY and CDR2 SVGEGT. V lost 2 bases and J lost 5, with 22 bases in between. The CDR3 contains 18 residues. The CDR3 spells CASSYTLGGQPDDQPQHF. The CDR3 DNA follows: TGTGCCAGCAGTTACACACTCGGCGGACAGCCTGACGATCAGCCCCAGCATTTT.

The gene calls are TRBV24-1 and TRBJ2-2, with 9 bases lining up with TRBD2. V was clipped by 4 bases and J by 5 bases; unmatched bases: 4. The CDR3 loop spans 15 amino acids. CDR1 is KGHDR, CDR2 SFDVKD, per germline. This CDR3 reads CATSEVAGVTGELFF. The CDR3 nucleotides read TGTGCCACCAGTGAAGTAGCGGGAGTAACCGGGGAGCTGTTTTTT.

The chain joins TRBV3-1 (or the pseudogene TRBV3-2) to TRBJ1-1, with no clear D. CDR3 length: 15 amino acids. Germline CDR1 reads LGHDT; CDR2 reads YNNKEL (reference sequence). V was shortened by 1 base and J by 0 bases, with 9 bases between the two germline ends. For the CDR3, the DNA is TGTGCCAGCAGCCAAGGATCCGGTATGAACACTGAAGCTTTCTTT. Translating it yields CASSQGSGMNTEAFF.

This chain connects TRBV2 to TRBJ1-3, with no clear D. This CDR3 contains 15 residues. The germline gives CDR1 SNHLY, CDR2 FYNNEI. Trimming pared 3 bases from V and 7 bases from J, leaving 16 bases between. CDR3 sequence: CASSETTLPPNTIYF. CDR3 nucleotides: TGTGCCAGCAGTGAGACTACCCTTCCCCCCAACACCATATATTTT.

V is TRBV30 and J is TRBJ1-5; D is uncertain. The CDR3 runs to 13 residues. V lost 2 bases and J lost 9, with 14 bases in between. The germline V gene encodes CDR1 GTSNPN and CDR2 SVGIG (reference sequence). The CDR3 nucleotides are TGTGCCTGGAGTCCCGGAGAGGGCCGGCCCCAGCATTTT. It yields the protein CAWSPGEGRPQHF.

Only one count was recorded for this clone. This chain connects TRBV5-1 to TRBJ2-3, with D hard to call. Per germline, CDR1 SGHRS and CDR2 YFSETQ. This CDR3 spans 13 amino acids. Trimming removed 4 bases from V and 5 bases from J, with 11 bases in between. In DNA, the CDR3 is TGCGCCAGCAGCCTCAATAGTGGAGATACGCAGTATTTT. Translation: CASSLNSGDTQYF.

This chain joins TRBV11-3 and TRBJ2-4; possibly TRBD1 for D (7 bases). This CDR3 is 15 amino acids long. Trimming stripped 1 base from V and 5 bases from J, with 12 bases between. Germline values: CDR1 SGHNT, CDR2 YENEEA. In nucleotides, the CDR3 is TGTGCCAGCAGCTTAGGTACAGGGGAGGAAAACATTCAGTACTTC. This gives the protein CASSLGTGEENIQYF.